This T cell receptor (beta chain) stems from a study of blood T cell repertoires in COVID-19 (dated by TCRdb to the early 2020s). The study in broad terms: Samples from collaborators originated in the United States, Italy and Spain and spanned both the acute and convalescent phases of COVID-19. The sample metadata nearly always contained a de-identified subject ID, COVID-19 status, age in years and sex. Samples were obtained from the ongoing ImmuneRACE study (first 160 participants) and from 1,000 to 1,500 subjects provided by 6 global collaborators. Deeply sampled blood TCRbeta repertoires from subjects exposed to, actively infected with, or recovered from COVID-19 were included in the dataset. The repertoires were made available in a free public database intended to serve as a resource for research on the immune response to SARS-CoV-2. Where available, HLA class I and class II types were obtained from metadata supplied by the sample provider rather than from assay-based typing. The material from the prospective study consisted of cDNA or gDNA derived from T cells, B-cell-depleted T cells, or PBMCs. Paper-wide results and their limitations: How much clinical and demographic metadata was included differed by source and by participant, and the metadata was provided uncurated.

CDR3 length: 17 amino acids, cysteine to phenylalanine. Left in the record is the CDR3 DNA by itself, 51 bases read in frame from the first base. The germline V gene encodes CDR1 SGHRS and CDR2 YFSETQ. For this chain, trimming is 0 bases at the V end and 0 bases at the J end, and the number of junction bases without a gene match is 6. This clone has just a few counts. What this receptor recognizes is not known. Per-base qualities were not stored, and no clone one base away is much larger. TCRbeta CDR3 regions were amplified from genomic DNA using the immunoSEQ Assay, a bias-controlled multiplex PCR. Concerning the study's data processing: The number of nucleated cells in each sample was estimated from the amplification of reference gene primers within the assay. Sequence reads were collapsed and filtered to measure the absolute abundance of every unique TCRbeta CDR3 rearrangement. For each sample, productive Simpson clonality was calculated by taking the square root of Simpson's diversity index across productive rearrangements. As stored in TCRdb, this immuneACCESS dataset retains in-frame rearrangements with V and J assigned. A fraction of the clones does not appear; measured against another copy, unresolved V genes explain less than half of the discrepancy, and the remainder lacks a known reason. The V and J calls and clone size come from that table; D and trimming were worked out from the DNA. The sample table shows around 170,000 clones, and about 74% are seen once. The biggest ten clones account for around 3% of the sample.

Collaborating institutions collected whole blood in K2EDTA tubes following their own protocols. Collaborator samples were shipped for TCRbeta analysis as frozen whole blood, isolated PBMCs, or DNA extracted from either sample type. The chain links TRBV5-1 with TRBJ2-7; 10 bases in the middle match TRBD2. The receptor's source is a woman of 80 years or more with acute or convalescent COVID-19. Sequencing was done on a sample of peripheral blood. Read as DNA, the sequence is TGCGCCAGCAGCTTGGCCCCTACTAGCGGGATCTCCTACGAGCAGTACTTC. It specifies CASSLAPTSGISYEQYF.